Following are 18 T cell receptor beta chains from one sample sequenced in a study of blood T cell repertoires in COVID-19. TCRdb's copy holds only in-frame clones and misses some; the assay was immunoSEQ multiplex PCR. The sample records about 270,000 clones, roughly 86% being singletons. Material: PBMCs or T cells enriched from blood (not recorded which). The receptor set was obtained from a woman aged 55-69 years who had recovered from COVID-19.

This clone was found once. This chain links TRBV28 with TRBJ2-6; D may be TRBD1 (6 bases). This CDR3 contains 16 residues. Germline CDR1 and CDR2: MDHEN and SYDVKM. V lost 6 bases and J lost 0, with 12 bases in between. CDR3 nucleotide sequence: TGTGCCAGCAGCTGGACAGCCTACTCTGGGGCCAACGTCCTGACTTTC. It codes for CASSWTAYSGANVLTF. Filled out from reference TRBV28 and TRBJ2-6, the complete variable domain reads DVKVTQSSRYLVKRTGEKVFLECVQDMDHENMFWYRQDPGLGLRLIYFSYDVKMKEKGDIPEGYSVSREKKERFSLILESASTNQTSMYLCASSWTAYSGANVLTFGAGSRLTVL.

The gene calls are TRBV3-1 (or the pseudogene TRBV3-2) and TRBJ1-3; tentative D call: TRBD1 (5 bases). The V gene lost 6 bases and the J gene lost 1 base, with 16 bases spanning the gap. Germline V gene data show CDR1 as LGHDT and CDR2 as YNNKEL (reference sequence). The CDR3 runs 16 residues. Here the CDR3 reads CASSSGRLRSGNTIYF. The CDR3, as DNA: TGTGCCAGCAGTTCAGGGAGGTTGAGGTCTGGAAACACCATATATTTT.

The J gene is TRBJ1-1, the V gene TRBV6-5, with D possibly TRBD1 on 6 matching bases. Germline lookup yields CDR1 MNHEY and CDR2 SVGAGI. The CDR3 contains 13 residues. V was pared by 9 bases and J by 6 bases, with 17 bases between. CDR3: CASLRTDISEAFF. The CDR3 DNA reads as TGTGCCAGTTTAAGGACAGACATTTCTGAAGCTTTCTTT.

The V and J genes are TRBV7-9 and TRBJ1-1, with 8 bases aligning to TRBD1. The CDR3 loop spans 16 amino acids. V lost 5 bases to trimming and J lost 3 bases; unmatched junction nucleotides: 11. Germline CDR1 and CDR2: SEHNR and FQNEAQ (reference sequence). This CDR3 is CASSVGTGGAYTEAFF. The CDR3 DNA follows: TGTGCCAGCAGCGTTGGGACAGGAGGAGCCTACACTGAAGCTTTCTTT.

This chain links TRBV13 with TRBJ1-6; D gene uncertain. Per the germline V gene, CDR1 is PRHDT and CDR2 is FYEKMQ (reference sequence). The CDR3 length is 16 residues. V gave up 5 bases and J gave up 6 bases, with 17 bases separating them. The CDR3 loop reads CASSATRERSNSPLHF. Here the CDR3 DNA reads TGTGCCAGCAGCGCTACTAGGGAAAGAAGTAATTCACCCCTCCACTTT.

The chain joins TRBV7-8 to TRBJ2-2, with TRBD2 matching 9 bases. V shed 2 bases and J 5 bases; nucleotides not matched to a gene: 3. Germline V gene data show CDR1 as SGHVS and CDR2 as FQNEAQ. This CDR3 has 15 amino acids. The CDR3 loop is CASSLSSGGTGELFF. The CDR3 coding sequence is TGTGCCAGCAGCTTATCAAGCGGGGGGACCGGGGAGCTGTTTTTT.

The V and J genes are TRBV11-1 and TRBJ2-7; D may be TRBD1 (5 bases). V lost 2 bases, J lost 6 bases, and 17 bases lay in between. The CDR3 spans 15 residues. Germline CDR1 is SGHAT and CDR2 is FQDESV (reference sequence). The CDR3 sequence is CASSLSRANLIEQYF. The CDR3 coding sequence is TGTGCCAGCAGCTTAAGCAGGGCTAACCTAATCGAGCAGTACTTC. The full variable domain, rest sourced from reference TRBV11-1 and TRBJ2-7, is EAEVAQSPRYKITEKSQAVAFWCDPISGHATLYWYRQILGQGPELLVQFQDESVVDDSQLPKDRFSAERLKGVDSTLKIQPAELGDSAMYLCASSLSRANLIEQYFGPGTRLTVT.

The chain has TRBV6-6 and TRBJ2-7; 14 positions match TRBD2. The trim removed 5 bases at V and 4 bases at J, leaving 10 bases unmatched. The CDR3 is 17 amino acids. Germline assignment: CDR1 MNHNY and CDR2 SVGAGI (reference sequence). DNA of the CDR3: TGTGCCAGCAGTCACCAGACTAGCGGGAGGGCCCCGTACGAGCAGTACTTC. It translates to CASSHQTSGRAPYEQYF.

The V call is TRBV11-3, the J call TRBJ2-2; tentatively, D is TRBD2 (6 bases). V shed 0 bases and J shed 5 bases, with 10 bases lying between them. The CDR3 has 15 amino acids. CDR1 is SGHNT, CDR2 YENEEA, per germline. The CDR3 DNA reads TGTGCCAGCAGCTTAGAAGCGGGCGCGACCGGGGAGCTGTTTTTT. Its protein product is CASSLEAGATGELFF.

The V call is TRBV6-5, the J call TRBJ2-3, with D perhaps matching TRBD1 (6 bases). The CDR3 contains 13 residues. Trimming pared 7 bases from V and 1 base from J, leaving 9 bases between. Per germline, CDR1 MNHEY and CDR2 SVGAGI. The CDR3 DNA follows: TGTGCCAGCACCCGACAGGGCACAGATACGCAGTATTTT. Protein product: CASTRQGTDTQYF.

The CDR3 loop is CASSPDGGFANYGYTF. CDR3 bases: TGCGCCAGCAGCCCCGACGGGGGTTTCGCTAACTATGGCTACACCTTC. The chain recombines TRBV5-1 with TRBJ1-2, with a tentative D call TRBD1 (5 bases). V was trimmed by 4 bases and J by 0 bases, leaving 16 bases between them. The length of the CDR3 is 16 residues. The germline V gene has CDR1 SGHRS and CDR2 YFSETQ.

Concerning this clone itself: One junction end does not reproduce the germline sequence, and a read error may be involved. V usage is TRBV5-6 and J usage is TRBJ1-4, with D uncertain. The CDR3 covers 13 residues. Germline V gene data show CDR1 as SGHDT and CDR2 as YYEEEE. The CDR3 sequence is CASSPSPKEKLFF. CDR3 bases: TGTGCCAGCAGCCCCTCACCTAAGGAAAAACTGTTTTTT.

The J gene is TRBJ2-1, the V gene TRBV7-9, with D possibly being TRBD1 (5 bases). Trimming took off 5 bases at V and 0 bases at J, with 14 bases between the two ends. The CDR3 consists of 16 residues. The germline V gene has CDR1 SEHNR and CDR2 FQNEAQ (reference sequence). The CDR3 nucleotides read TGTGCCAGCAGCACTTTGCTTAGGGGCTCCTACAATGAGCAGTTCTTC. Translated, it gives CASSTLLRGSYNEQFF.

The chain is built from TRBV6-5 and TRBJ1-5, with D maybe TRBD1 (5 bases). The CDR3 covers 11 residues. Germline CDR1 MNHEY, CDR2 SVGAGI. The V gene lost 10 bases and the J gene lost 10 bases, with 14 bases spanning the gap. The CDR3 region has the DNA TGTGCCACCCCGGGGGAGGCACCCCAGCATTTT. Its translation is CATPGEAPQHF.

This sequence joins TRBV18 and TRBJ1-1; D unresolved. Germline CDR1 KGHSH, CDR2 LQKENI. V was clipped by 4 bases and J by 1 base, with 16 bases between them. This CDR3 spans 16 amino acids. The CDR3 spells CASSLVFQLGNTEAFF. CDR3 sequence (DNA): TGTGCCAGCTCACTCGTTTTCCAACTTGGGAACACTGAAGCTTTCTTT.

The CDR3 is CASSELAGATYEQYF. As DNA, the CDR3 is TGTGCCAGCAGTGAACTAGCGGGAGCGACCTACGAGCAGTACTTC. The chain employs TRBV6-4 and TRBJ2-7; 11 positions match TRBD2. The CDR3 consists of 15 residues. After removal of 3 bases from V and 2 bases from J, the junction contained 3 bases not matched to a gene. Germline V CDR1 and CDR2: MRHNA, SNTAGT.

The chain couples TRBV30 to TRBJ1-4, with 10 bases identical to TRBD1. The CDR3 has 15 amino acids. With V trimmed by 0 bases and J by 9 bases, 7 bases remained unmatched. Germline V gene sequence: CDR1 GTSNPN, CDR2 SVGIG (reference sequence). The CDR3 coding sequence is TGTGCCTGGAGTGTAATGGGACAGGGGTTCCAAAAACTGTTTTTT. Protein: CAWSVMGQGFQKLFF.

The genes are TRBV9 and TRBJ1-2, with D possibly matching TRBD1 (5 bases). V lost 4 bases to trimming and J lost 3 bases, with 10 bases between them. Per germline, CDR1 SGDLS and CDR2 YYNGEE. This CDR3 contains 13 residues. The CDR3 coding sequence is TGTGCCAGCAGCAACTCAGGGTACTATGGCTACACCTTC. The encoded protein is CASSNSGYYGYTF.